A single sample is the source of the 9 T cell receptor beta chains below, sequenced in a study of lymphopenia after photon versus proton radiotherapy. The data were produced by immunoSEQ multiplex PCR, yet TCRdb's version contains in-frame clones alone and is incomplete. The profile shows tens of thousands of clones, approximately 91% of them singletons. The starting material was peripheral blood, obtained from a patient treated with photon-based radiotherapy. The receptor set was obtained from a woman between 65 and 79 years old with pancreatic cancer.

This clone was observed a single time. The chain employs TRBV28 and TRBJ2-1; either TRBD1 or TRBD2 may supply D (6 bases each). Germline CDR1 is MDHEN and CDR2 is SYDVKM. This CDR3 spans 15 amino acids. Deletions cut 4 bases from V and 12 bases from J, with 22 bases between. The CDR3 DNA reads as TGTGCCAGCAGTTCGGGGGCTAGAATAGCTTACGGGCAGTTCTTC. This translates into CASSSGARIAYGQFF.

This chain joins TRBV7-6 and TRBJ1-5; a possible D gene is TRBD1 (6 bases). The CDR3 extends over 16 amino acids. In germline, CDR1 is SGHVS, CDR2 FNYEAQ. Trimming cost V 0 bases and J 0 bases, with 9 bases left between them. Here the CDR3 reads CASSLAAGDSNQPQHF. For the CDR3, the DNA is TGTGCCAGCAGCTTAGCGGCAGGGGATAGCAATCAGCCCCAGCATTTT.

V and J are TRBV2 and TRBJ2-7; no reliable D call. Germline V gene sequence: CDR1 SNHLY, CDR2 FYNNEI. Trimming took 5 bases from V and 0 from J, leaving 8 bases between them. This CDR3 spans 13 amino acids. CDR3 DNA sequence: TGTGCCAGCAGTCACCAAAGCTCCTACGAGCAGTACTTC. It is translated as CASSHQSSYEQYF.

The chain uses TRBV11-3 and TRBJ2-2; tentative D call: TRBD2 (6 bases). Trimming removed 0 bases from V and 3 bases from J, with 11 bases in between. This CDR3 contains 16 residues. Germline V gene lookup returns CDR1 SGHNT and CDR2 YENEEA. CDR3 region: CASSLDAGTDTGELFF. The DNA of the CDR3 is TGTGCCAGCAGCTTAGATGCAGGGACTGACACCGGGGAGCTGTTTTTT.

The rearrangement links TRBV7-2 to TRBJ2-1; 12 nucleotides agree with TRBD2. V was pared by 5 bases and J by 4 bases, with 3 bases of the junction left unmatched. Germline assignment: CDR1 SGHTA and CDR2 FQGNSA. The CDR3 spans 15 residues. The CDR3 DNA reads TGTGCCAGCAGCCAGACTAGCGGGAGTTACAATGAGCAGTTCTTC. Amino acids: CASSQTSGSYNEQFF.

The gene calls are TRBV28 and TRBJ1-1; D possibly corresponds to TRBD1 (6 bases). CDR1 is MDHEN and CDR2 is SYDVKM in the germline V gene. With 6 bases removed from V and 4 bases from J, the gap between germline ends came to 12 bases. There are 13 residues in the CDR3. The CDR3 DNA reads as TGTGCCAGCAGCCTAGGGGGGGGCACTGAAGCTTTCTTT. It specifies CASSLGGGTEAFF. The full variable domain, completed using reference TRBV28 and TRBJ1-1, is DVKVTQSSRYLVKRTGEKVFLECVQDMDHENMFWYRQDPGLGLRLIYFSYDVKMKEKGDIPEGYSVSREKKERFSLILESASTNQTSMYLCASSLGGGTEAFFGQGTRLTVV.

This clone was found a few times. The chain couples TRBV30 to TRBJ1-5; 7 bases line up with TRBD1. Trimming removed 5 bases from V and 7 bases from J; junction bases left unmatched: 8. Germline V gene data show CDR1 as GTSNPN and CDR2 as SVGIG (reference sequence). The CDR3 totals 13 residues. The CDR3, as DNA: TGTGCCTGGGCGACAGGGCTTGGGCAGCCCCAGCATTTT. This encodes CAWATGLGQPQHF.

The chain couples TRBV9 to TRBJ1-3; D is unresolved. The CDR3 totals 17 residues. Germline CDR1 reads SGDLS; CDR2 reads YYNGEE. With 0 bases removed from V and 0 bases from J, the gap between germline ends came to 13 bases. This chain's CDR3 is CASSVAGNTFSGNTIYF. CDR3 sequence (DNA): TGTGCCAGCAGCGTAGCTGGAAACACCTTCTCTGGAAACACCATATATTTT.

This chain joins TRBV7-2 and TRBJ1-2; 9 bases are a match to TRBD1. The CDR3 contains 15 residues. Germline lookup yields CDR1 SGHTA and CDR2 FQGNSA. Trimming took 5 bases from V and 5 from J; bases not matched to a gene: 9. The CDR3 DNA is TGTGCCAGCAGCCCCGGCGCTGGACAGGGGTATGGCTACACCTTC. This sequence encodes CASSPGAGQGYGYTF. The whole variable domain, filled in from reference TRBV7-2 and TRBJ1-2, reads GAGVSQSPSNKVTEKGKDVELRCDPISGHTALYWYRQSLGQGLEFLIYFQGNSAPDKSGLPSDRFSAERTGGSVSTLTIQRTQQEDSAVYLCASSPGAGQGYGYTFGSGTRLTVV.